This T cell receptor (beta chain) was captured by sequencing in a study of cytotoxic CD8 clonotypes in ibrutinib-treated CLL. Study information: Across the patients, some eleven were relapsed/refractory, roughly 14 treatment-naive and 17 to 18 IGHV unmutated. Mean productive templates were approximately 230,000; mean productive rearrangements were around 90,000. Median treatment time before response sampling was 12 months, range 6 to 36. The study's findings and limits: Relative to age-matched healthy donors, clonality at baseline was higher, and it tracked circulating CD8+ T-cell counts.

Assay used: immunoSEQ multiplex PCR; TCRdb lists only in-frame clones, some missing. Here the sample spans some 81,000 clones, roughly 77% being singletons. The CDR3 totals 13 residues. CDR1 and CDR2 (germline): LNHDA, SQIVND (reference sequence). The V and J ends lost 5 bases and 1 base respectively, with 7 bases between them. Points on this clone: The antigen remains unidentified.

The receptor's source is a human donor with chronic lymphocytic leukemia. The sequencing used PBMCs, collected after 12 months of ibrutinib treatment. This chain links TRBV19 with TRBJ2-3; the D gene is possibly TRBD2 (5 bases). This chain's CDR3 is CASSGGGTDTQYF. The DNA for the CDR3 is TGTGCCAGTAGTGGAGGAGGCACAGATACGCAGTATTTT.